These T cell receptor beta chains were read from a single sample in a study of blood T cell repertoires in COVID-19. The data were produced by immunoSEQ multiplex PCR, yet TCRdb's version contains in-frame clones alone and is incomplete. In the table there are about 280,000 clones, around 84% of which are singletons. The sequencing sample was made of PBMCs or T cells enriched from blood (not recorded which). These receptors were collected from a man in his forties or fifties who had been exposed to COVID-19. Each CDR3 is given with its conserved first and last residue. A D gene is named only where the DNA matches it firmly.

TRBV6-5,14,NA,CASSWGHQNTEAFF
TRBV29-1,12,NA,CSSGDLYNEQFF
TRBV5-4,12,NA,CASGIAADTQYF
TRBV27,12,NA,CASSQGTGELFF
TRBV5-5,12,NA,CASTIGTSQAFF
TRBV19,15,TRBD1,CASSTRGPSNTEAFF
TRBV5-4,14,NA,CASSLEKPPETQYF
TRBV6-5,11,NA,CASAAGTEAFF
TRBV12-3/TRBV12-4,13,NA,CASRRGRPDTQYF
TRBV25-1,15,TRBD1,CASSESRQGGEKLFF
TRBV7-2,14,NA,CASSFWGRGHEQYF
TRBV3-1/TRBV3-2,14,NA,CASSPTGALYGYTF
TRBV19,14,NA,CASTKGHNNQPQHF
TRBV4-1,17,TRBD1,CASSLGTGGASGNTIYF
TRBV18,12,TRBD1,CASSPPRTGQFF
TRBV7-9,19,TRBD1,CASSLSGSTGGRGNQPQHF
TRBV5-1,11,NA,CASSGDYEQYF
TRBV11-2,16,NA,CASSSTVRSSYNEQFF
TRBV7-3,14,NA,CASSLVGLYNEQFF
TRBV19,15,TRBD1,CASQARGLGNEKLFF
TRBV5-6,13,NA,CASGRTDTDTQYF
TRBV3-1/TRBV3-2,17,TRBD2,CASSPLTSGRLLDTQYF
TRBV3-1/TRBV3-2,15,TRBD2,CASKELAGWTGELFF
TRBV6-1,14,NA,CASSETERNYGYTF
TRBV19,14,NA,CASSARGSRSGYTF
TRBV4-1,13,NA,CASSQGASYGYTF
TRBV5-1,15,TRBD2,CASQTSGSRLGEQFF
TRBV19,19,TRBD2,CATNDAGTSSTSSYNEQFF
TRBV19,12,NA,CASKDPGIIYTF
TRBV5-1,14,NA,CASSLDTNTGELFF
TRBV2,15,TRBD1,CASSPGQGAWQPQHF
TRBV9,16,NA,CASSVGQEASGNTIYF
TRBV25-1,15,NA,CASSDLGRGGETQYF
TRBV12-3/TRBV12-4,13,NA,CASSRTGNSPLHF
TRBV6-5,13,NA,CASRREVGQPQHF
TRBV19,15,TRBD2,CASHLTGGATDTQYF
TRBV29-1,13,NA,CSVDYGTGGQAFF
TRBV12-5,14,NA,CASGLTGTGNTIYF
TRBV6-5,12,NA,CASSSPSYEQYF
TRBV11-2,12,NA,CASSPISGELFF
TRBV5-4,17,NA,CASSLQGTSSGANVLTF